This is a list of T cell receptor beta chains from one sample in a study of coeliac disease. Libraries were prepared by immunoSEQ multiplex PCR; TCRdb keeps only in-frame clonotypes and omits some of them. The data show several thousand clones, 57% seen once. Sequenced input: intraepithelial lymphocytes from the gut. The receptors derive from an older woman with celiac disease. CDR3s include the opening cysteine and the closing phenylalanine or tryptophan. The order of the fields is D gene, clone size, J gene, V gene, CDR3 DNA, CDR3 protein. A D gene is named only where the DNA matches it firmly. Not every row has a clone size; where given, it reads once, few, many or a size class.

. . TRBJ2-2 TRBV14 TGTGCCAGCAGCCACCCGACAGGGGAGGGAAACACCGGGGAGCTGTTTTTT CASSHPTGEGNTGELFF
TRBD1 . TRBJ1-1 TRBV10-3 TGTGCCATCAGTGAGCCGGACAGGGGGTTGGTGAACACTGAAGCTTTCTTT CAISEPDRGLVNTEAFF
. . TRBJ2-5 TRBV5-1 TGCGCCAGCAGCTCCGTTTCGGGATGGGGAGAGACCCAGTACTTC CASSSVSGWGETQYF
TRBD1 few TRBJ2-5 TRBV2 TGTGCCAGCAGCCGTTTCGCCGGGACAGAAGAGACCCAGTACTTC CASSRFAGTEETQYF
. . TRBJ1-5 TRBV28 TGTGCCAGCAGTTTCGTATTACAGTCGCAGCCCCAGCATTTT CASSFVLQSQPQHF
. . TRBJ1-1 TRBV4-1 TGCGCCAGCAGCCAACTGAGCACTGAAGCTTTCTTT CASSQLSTEAFF
. . TRBJ1-5 TRBV19 TGTGCCAGTAGTATTTGGACAGCCAGGCGCAATCAGCCCCAGCATTTT CASSIWTARRNQPQHF
. . TRBJ1-2 TRBV5-5 TGTGCCAGCAGCTCTGGGGCCGGACGACTAGCTAACTATGGCTACACCTTC CASSSGAGRLANYGYTF
. few TRBJ2-7 TRBV6-5 TGTGCCAGCGGGTGGAGGGAGTGGAGCGAGCAGTACTTC CASGWREWSEQYF
. few TRBJ2-5 TRBV29-1 TGCAGCGTTGAGGGGGAGGAGGGTGGGTACCAAGAGACCCAGTACTTC CSVEGEEGGYQETQYF
TRBD1 . TRBJ2-7 TRBV28 TGTGCCAGCAGCCCAGAGGGACAGGGGGTTTCCGAGCAGTACTTC CASSPEGQGVSEQYF
. . TRBJ1-4 TRBV30 TGTGCCTGGAGTGTACGCCCCGGGCAGGGCAGCACTGTAGGTGAAAAACTGTTTTTT CAWSVRPGQGSTVGEKLFF